Shown below are 12 T cell receptor beta chains from a single sample sequenced in a study of technical replicates of blood from several donors. The method was immunoSEQ multiplex PCR; TCRdb's version includes in-frame clones alone and lacks a portion of them. The sample holds 55,000 to 85,000 clones, approximately 97% seen once. The specimen was T cells isolated from PBMCs. Receptors originate from a human donor in good health.

The J gene is TRBJ2-7, the V gene TRBV5-4, with D tentatively TRBD1 (6 bases). The CDR3 has 12 residues. V lost 4 bases and J 5 bases, leaving 10 bases between the germline ends. Germline V lookup: CDR1 SGHNT, CDR2 YYREEE (reference sequence). CDR3 sequence: CASSLRTDEQYF. DNA for the CDR3: TGTGCCAGCAGCCTTCGGACAGACGAGCAGTACTTC.

The chain recombines TRBV5-6 with TRBJ2-1; D perhaps matches TRBD1 (6 bases). The V and J ends lost 4 bases and 4 bases respectively, with 12 bases between them. Germline V lookup: CDR1 SGHDT, CDR2 YYEEEE. This CDR3 has 14 amino acids. The CDR3 coding sequence is TGTGCCAGCAGCGTACAGGGAGTATACAATGAGCAGTTCTTC. Translating gives CASSVQGVYNEQFF.

V is TRBV25-1 and J is TRBJ2-7; TRBD2 matches at 8 bases. Germline CDR1 is MGHDK and CDR2 is SYGVNS. V dropped 4 bases and J dropped 7; count of bases not matched to a gene: 9. There are 14 residues in the CDR3. The DNA of the CDR3 is TGTGCCAGCAGTGCTCTAAGGGCTAGCGGGGAGCAGTACTTC. It is translated as CASSALRASGEQYF.

The chain joins TRBV7-9 to TRBJ1-2, with D tentatively TRBD1 (6 bases). This CDR3 has 12 amino acids. Trimming shortened V by 6 bases and J by 4 bases, and 9 bases separated the two germline ends. CDR1 and CDR2 (germline): SEHNR, FQNEAQ (reference sequence). This CDR3 reads CASRSDSYGYTF. DNA for the CDR3: TGTGCCAGCAGATCGGACAGCTATGGCTACACCTTC.

The CDR3 loop is CASTSGLAGGYEQYF. The CDR3 nucleotides are TGTGCCAGCACCAGTGGACTAGCGGGAGGTTACGAGCAGTACTTC. V is TRBV2 and J is TRBJ2-7; 14 nucleotides align to TRBD2. Unmatched junction bases numbered 6, after V lost 7 bases and J lost 4 bases. Germline V lookup: CDR1 SNHLY, CDR2 FYNNEI. The CDR3 is 15 residues long.

This clone came up once. The chain uses TRBV5-1 and TRBJ2-5; possibly TRBD1 for D (6 bases). The CDR3 runs 15 residues. CDR1 and CDR2 from the germline V gene are SGHRS and YFSETQ. V lost 2 bases to trimming and J lost 0 bases, with 11 bases between them. The CDR3 sequence is CASSFAGADQETQYF. In DNA, the CDR3 is TGCGCCAGCAGCTTCGCAGGGGCGGACCAAGAGACCCAGTACTTC.

The J gene is TRBJ2-3, the V gene TRBV15; tentative D call: TRBD2 (7 bases). Between the trimmed V and J ends, which lost 0 bases and 2 bases, there was a span of 18 bases. The CDR3 totals 18 residues. Germline assignment: CDR1 LNHNV and CDR2 YYDKDF (reference sequence). CDR3 sequence (DNA): TGTGCCACCAGCAGAGAGAGGGACACGGGAGGTGCCACAGATACGCAGTATTTT. Amino acid sequence: CATSRERDTGGATDTQYF.

This sequence joins TRBV21-1 and TRBJ1-1; the table's TRBD1 call for D was not verified on the DNA. TRBV21-1 is shown as a pseudogene. The CDR3 contains 16 residues. In DNA, the CDR3 is TGTGCCAGCAGCAAAAAGTCGGTACAGTCGAACACTGAAGCTTTCTTT. It is translated as CASSKKSVQSNTEAFF.

The chain joins TRBV6-4 to TRBJ2-7; D remains unclear. Trimming pared 4 bases from V and 4 bases from J, leaving 11 bases between. The CDR3 contains 13 residues. Looked up from germline, CDR1 is MRHNA and CDR2 is SNTAGT. This CDR3 is CASSAGPLYEQYF. The CDR3 DNA reads as TGTGCCAGCAGTGCTGGGCCCCTTTACGAGCAGTACTTC.

V and J are TRBV9 and TRBJ2-5; weak D call: TRBD2 (6 bases). Trimming took 2 bases from V and 5 from J, leaving 13 bases between them. CDR3 length: 14 amino acids. Germline-derived CDR1 and CDR2 are SGDLS and YYNGEE. CDR3: CASSVLGGMETQYF. The CDR3 DNA sequence: TGTGCCAGCAGCGTCCTAGGAGGGATGGAGACCCAGTACTTC.

The chain is built from TRBV5-6 and TRBJ1-1; the D gene is possibly TRBD1 (5 bases). This CDR3 is built from 13 residues. Trimming took 1 base from V and 4 from J, leaving 8 bases between them. Germline V gives CDR1 SGHDT, CDR2 YYEEEE. The CDR3 DNA reads TGTGCCAGCAGCTTGTCGGGGGTCACTGAAGCTTTCTTT. Translating it yields CASSLSGVTEAFF.

This chain uses TRBV21-1 with TRBJ1-3; the listed D gene, TRBD1, was not tested against the DNA. TRBV21-1 is recorded as a pseudogene. The CDR3 is 17 amino acids. For the CDR3, the DNA is TGTGCCAGCAGCAAAGCGCAGGGTGAGGACTCTGGAAACACCATATATTTT. This codes for CASSKAQGEDSGNTIYF.